This T cell receptor beta chain comes out of a study of cytomegalovirus exposure and HLA in healthy donors. Use of 60 Vbeta and 13 Jbeta primers characterized the PCR. TCRdb's table, derived via immunoSEQ multiplex PCR, lists solely in-frame clones and lacks some. The sample includes 150,000 to 160,000 clones, approximately 80% of them seen just once. The sequencing sample was made of PBMCs. This TCR was recovered from a man in his thirties or forties in good health and CMV-seropositive.

For the CDR3, the DNA is TGTGCCAGCAGTTACTCCGGGCCAGGGCATGAAAAACTGTTTTTT. Protein: CASSYSGPGHEKLFF. This sequence joins TRBV6-5 and TRBJ1-4; maybe TRBD1 (5 bases). Trimming left V 0 bases short and J 6 bases short, with 11 bases between. The CDR3 sequence is 15 residues long. From germline, CDR1 is MNHEY and CDR2 SVGAGI.